These 20 T cell receptor beta chains share one sample of origin, sequenced in a study of tumor-infiltrating lymphocytes in localized non-small cell lung cancer. Produced via immunoSEQ multiplex PCR; TCRdb's table is partial and in-frame only. The sample shows around 25,000 clones, roughly 66% of them seen only once. Sequencing was done on a sample of lung tumor tissue. These receptors were taken from a human donor with non-small cell lung cancer.

This clone has a handful of counts. This sequence joins TRBV7-8 and TRBJ2-1; D perhaps matches TRBD1 (7 bases). This CDR3 has 16 amino acids. Trimming pared 1 base from V and 1 base from J, leaving 11 bases between. Germline CDR1 reads SGHVS; CDR2 reads FQNEAQ. The CDR3 DNA reads as TGTGCCAGCAGCTTAGGGAGGGGGCCTTCCTACAATGAGCAGTTCTTC. Protein product: CASSLGRGPSYNEQFF. The whole variable domain, filled in from reference TRBV7-8 and TRBJ2-1, reads GAGVSQSPRYKVAKRGQDVALRCDPISGHVSLFWYQQALGQGPEFLTYFQNEAQLDKSGLPSDRFFAERPEGSVSTLKIQRTQQEDSAVYLCASSLGRGPSYNEQFFGPGTRLTVL.

This chain links TRBV5-1 with TRBJ2-3; D is undetermined. CDR3 length: 13 amino acids. Germline V gene sequence: CDR1 SGHRS, CDR2 YFSETQ. Trimming removed 1 base at V and 1 base at J, with 4 bases between. CDR3 residues: CASSLQGTDTQYF. In nucleotides, the CDR3 is TGCGCCAGCAGCTTGCAGGGCACAGATACGCAGTATTTT.

This chain joins TRBV7-2 and TRBJ2-2, with TRBD2 matching 7 bases. Germline V CDR1 and CDR2: SGHTA, FQGNSA. V gave up 2 bases and J gave up 1 base; unmatched junction bases: 4. This CDR3 spans 16 amino acids. The chain's CDR3 is CASSLYGGGNTGELFF. CDR3 DNA sequence: TGTGCCAGCAGCTTATACGGCGGGGGGAACACCGGGGAGCTGTTTTTT.

This chain joins TRBV29-1 and TRBJ2-7, with D possibly being TRBD1 or TRBD2 (5 bases each). CDR3 length: 14 amino acids. The germline CDR1 and CDR2 sequences are SQVTM and ANQGSEA. The CDR3 DNA is TGCAGTGCTAGCCTGGACATTGCGGTTGGCGAGCAGTACTTC. It translates to CSASLDIAVGEQYF.

This clone was found a few times. CDR3 in amino acids: CASSPGGAEYEQYF. In DNA form, the CDR3 reads TGTGCCAGCAGCCCAGGGGGGGCAGAATACGAGCAGTACTTC. The chain combines TRBV5-4 with TRBJ2-7; the D call may be TRBD1 or TRBD2 (7 bases each). Germline CDR1 is SGHNT and CDR2 is YYREEE (reference sequence). V lost 4 bases to trimming and J lost 4 bases, with 15 bases between them. The CDR3 extends over 14 amino acids. Full variable domain (outside the CDR3, taken from reference TRBV5-4 and TRBJ2-7): ETGVTQSPTHLIKTRGQQVTLRCSSQSGHNTVSWYQQALGQGPQFIFQYYREEENGRGNFPPRFSGLQFPNYSSELNVNALELDDSALYLCASSPGGAEYEQYFGPGTRLTVT.

V gene TRBV5-5 combines with J gene TRBJ1-4; D may be TRBD1 (6 bases). Between the trimmed V and J ends, which lost 0 bases and 0 bases, there was a span of 6 bases. Looked up from germline, CDR1 is SGHKS and CDR2 is YYEKEE (reference sequence). This CDR3 contains 15 residues. The CDR3 DNA reads as TGTGCCAGCAGCTTGGACAGGGCAACTAATGAAAAACTGTTTTTT. Residues: CASSLDRATNEKLFF.

The chain employs TRBV6-5 and TRBJ2-3, with TRBD2 identical over 7 bases. The CDR3 has 14 residues. V dropped 4 bases and J dropped 2; count of bases not matched to a gene: 3. CDR1 is MNHEY and CDR2 is SVGAGI in the germline V gene. The CDR3 nucleotides are TGTGCCAGCAGTTCGGGGGGAATCACAGATACGCAGTATTTT. Amino acids: CASSSGGITDTQYF.

By frequency in the sample, this clone is medium-sized (0.01 to 0.1%). This sequence joins TRBV29-1 and TRBJ2-1, with TRBD2 matching over 10 bases. V was clipped by 6 bases and J by 5 bases; unmatched bases: 13. There are 16 residues in the CDR3. Germline V gene sequence: CDR1 SQVTM, CDR2 ANQGSEA. The CDR3 here is CSVSPLERGGNNEQFF. The CDR3 region has the DNA TGCAGCGTATCACCGTTGGAGCGGGGGGGCAACAATGAGCAGTTCTTC.

CDR3 DNA: TGTGCCAGCAGTTCCCCCAGGGAGGGCCCCTACAATGAGCAGTTCTTC. This codes for CASSSPREGPYNEQFF. The chain links TRBV6-5 to TRBJ2-1; 7 bases match TRBD2. CDR1 and CDR2 from the germline V gene are MNHEY and SVGAGI. V was pared by 4 bases and J by 2 bases, with 8 bases of the junction left unmatched. This CDR3 comprises 16 residues.

The chain combines TRBV7-2 with TRBJ2-5; TRBD1 aligns across 9 bases. The CDR3 has 14 amino acids. Germline assignment: CDR1 SGHTA and CDR2 FQGNSA. V was clipped by 5 bases and J by 5 bases; unmatched bases: 6. The DNA of the CDR3 is TGTGCCAGCAGCCTGGGACAGGGTGTGGAGACCCAGTACTTC. Its translation: CASSLGQGVETQYF.

The V call is TRBV7-6, the J call TRBJ2-2, with 8 nucleotides matching TRBD1. The CDR3 is 16 residues long. The V and J ends lost 5 bases and 5 bases, in that order; junction bases with no gene match: 10. CDR1 and CDR2 (germline): SGHVS, FNYEAQ. This CDR3 is CASSAGTGSSTGELFF. CDR3 DNA: TGTGCCAGCAGCGCCGGGACAGGCTCGTCGACCGGGGAGCTGTTTTTT.

This rearrangement joins TRBV4-1 to TRBJ2-7; D is ambiguous. This CDR3 has 11 amino acids. Germline CDR1 reads MGHRA; CDR2 reads YSYEKL. Trimming shortened V by 3 bases and J by 6 bases, and 6 bases separated the two germline ends. CDR3 region: CASSHGREQYF. The CDR3 coding sequence is TGCGCCAGCAGCCACGGGCGCGAGCAGTACTTC.

The chain couples TRBV4-1 to TRBJ1-4; perhaps TRBD1 as D (5 bases). With 3 bases removed from V and 3 bases from J, the gap between germline ends came to 14 bases. Per the germline V gene, CDR1 is MGHRA and CDR2 is YSYEKL. This CDR3 region has 16 residues. CDR3: CASSHPGRTSNEKLFF. As DNA, the CDR3 is TGCGCCAGCAGCCACCCGGGGCGGACGTCTAATGAAAAACTGTTTTTT.

The chain links TRBV5-6 to TRBJ2-3; 7 bases line up with TRBD2. V trimming: 2 bases; J trimming: 10 bases; junction bases outside the gene matches: 4. The CDR3 runs to 12 residues. Germline CDR1 and CDR2: SGHDT and YYEEEE. CDR3 in DNA: TGTGCCAGCAGCTTCGGGACTATGGCGCAGTATTTT. Protein: CASSFGTMAQYF. The full variable domain, with the rest looked up from reference TRBV5-6 and TRBJ2-3, is DAGVTQSPTHLIKTRGQQVTLRCSPKSGHDTVSWYQQALGQGPQFIFQYYEEEERQRGNFPDRFSGHQFPNYSSELNVNALLLGDSALYLCASSFGTMAQYFGPGTRLTVL.

This clone was picked up a small number of times. V is TRBV7-2 and J is TRBJ2-3; 8 bases map to TRBD1. The CDR3 has 16 amino acids. Per the germline V gene, CDR1 is SGHTA and CDR2 is FQGNSA. The ends lost 5 bases at V and 1 base at J; junction bases unmatched: 8. The CDR3 nucleotides read TGTGCCAGCAGCATTGGACAGGGCCGCGGCACAGATACGCAGTATTTT. It is translated as CASSIGQGRGTDTQYF.

This chain connects TRBV6-5 to TRBJ1-4, with a weak D call TRBD1 (5 bases). This CDR3 comprises 15 residues. The germline V gene encodes CDR1 MNHEY and CDR2 SVGAGI. Trimming shortened V by 2 bases and J by 3 bases, and 10 bases separated the two germline ends. CDR3 loop: CASSYAGDANEKLFF. CDR3 DNA: TGTGCCAGCAGTTACGCGGGGGACGCTAATGAAAAACTGTTTTTT.

This clone was detected only once. V and J are TRBV2 and TRBJ2-3; no reliable D call. The ends were cut back, 4 bases at V and 8 bases at J, with 19 bases in the middle. CDR1 SNHLY and CDR2 FYNNEI come from the germline V gene. The CDR3 runs to 15 residues. The CDR3 is CASSAGPRQVGTQYF. The CDR3 nucleotides read TGTGCCAGCAGTGCTGGGCCCCGCCAGGTTGGTACGCAGTATTTT.

V is TRBV18 and J is TRBJ2-1; 8 nucleotides line up with TRBD1. The V gene's germline CDR1 is KGHSH and CDR2 LQKENI. V was pared by 6 bases and J by 5 bases, with 6 bases of the junction left unmatched. The CDR3 is 14 residues long. The CDR3 DNA reads TGTGCCAGCTCTGGGACAGGATTAAACAATGAGCAGTTCTTC. Its protein product is CASSGTGLNNEQFF.

This chain links TRBV10-3 with TRBJ2-3; either TRBD1 or TRBD2 may supply D (6 bases each). The CDR3 is 14 residues long. The germline V and J ends were trimmed by 6 bases and 0 bases, with 10 bases remaining between them. Germline loops: CDR1 ENHRY, CDR2 SYGVKD. In nucleotides, the CDR3 is TGTGCCATCAGGGAGGGGGTTAGCACAGATACGCAGTATTTT. It translates to CAIREGVSTDTQYF.

This chain joins TRBV19 and TRBJ2-1, with 7 bases that match TRBD1. The junction had 4 bases not matched to a gene; V was cut back by 6 bases and J by 2 bases. The CDR3 covers 14 residues. Germline V lookup: CDR1 LNHDA, CDR2 SQIVND (reference sequence). The CDR3, as DNA: TGTGCCAGTAGAAGACAGGGCCCCTACAATGAGCAGTTCTTC. It is translated as CASRRQGPYNEQFF.